This T cell receptor beta chain was obtained from a study of patients and donors after allogeneic stem cell transplantation (dated by TCRdb to 2020 to 2021). CDR1 SEHNR and CDR2 FQNEAQ are derived from the germline V gene (reference sequence). V is trimmed back by 5 bases and J by 4 bases, and the junction contains 4 bases that no gene match accounts for. Including the terminal cysteine and phenylalanine, the CDR3 comprises 14 residues. Kept here is only the CDR3 DNA, which spans 42 bases and is read in frame from base 1. In its sample, this clonotype was seen once. Its antigen is currently not known. The sample holds no much larger clone one base away, and base qualities are not on file. One read alone makes for weak evidence. Libraries were built with RT-PCR. Sequencing relied on a NextSeq 550. TCRdb applied fastp at Q25 and MiXCR to the public reads, then kept only in-frame beta chains. Each CDR3 protein appears once, grouped with its most common genes and DNA. This sample has over 130,000 distinct CDR3 sequences in its table, and about a third of those were observed once. Of the sample, about 50% falls within the top ten clones.

The chain links TRBV7-9 with TRBJ1-3; 8 junctional bases match TRBD1. The sequence came from a human donor who was either an allogeneic HSCT recipient or a stem cell or donor lymphocyte infusion donor (not recorded which). It is not recorded whose cells these are; they may come from a transplant donor. The source material was blood, either unsorted or a sorted T cell fraction (not recorded which). The nucleotide sequence is TGTGCCAGCAGCCCGGACAGGGAAGGAAACACCATATATTTT. It is translated as CASSPDREGNTIYF.